This TCR beta chain was identified during a study of blood T cell repertoires in COVID-19 (dated by TCRdb to 2018 to 2020). The study in broad terms: Samples covering the acute and convalescent phases of COVID-19 were provided by collaborators in the United States, Italy and Spain. The repertoires were released in a freely available public database meant as a resource for research on the immune response to SARS-CoV-2. Where available, HLA class I and class II types were obtained from metadata supplied by the sample provider rather than from assay-based typing. A de-identified subject ID, COVID-19 status, age in years and sex were almost always included in the sample metadata. The material from the prospective study consisted of cDNA or gDNA derived from T cells, B-cell-depleted T cells, or PBMCs. Deeply sampled blood TCRbeta repertoires from subjects exposed to, actively infected with, or recovered from COVID-19 were included in the dataset. Samples were obtained from the ongoing ImmuneRACE study (first 160 participants) and from 950 to 1,500 subjects provided by 6 global collaborators.

On the study overall, not on this receptor specifically: How much clinical and demographic metadata was included differed by source and by participant, and the metadata was provided uncurated.

As to this clone: No cognate antigen has been identified for it. No base quality information exists; no much larger clone differs at one position.

Collaborating institutions collected whole blood in K2EDTA tubes following their own protocols. Collaborator samples were shipped for TCRbeta analysis as frozen whole blood, isolated PBMCs, or DNA extracted from either sample type. TCRbeta CDR3 regions were amplified from genomic DNA by means of the immunoSEQ Assay, a bias-controlled multiplex PCR. On the study's bioinformatics: Nucleated cell counts per sample were estimated from amplification of reference gene primers within the assay. To quantify the absolute abundance of each unique TCRbeta CDR3 rearrangement, sequence reads were collapsed and filtered. For each sample, productive Simpson clonality was calculated by taking the square root of Simpson's diversity index across productive rearrangements. TCRdb provides this immuneACCESS table in a form limited to in-frame rearrangements. Some clones are lacking; in checked studies, under half of them reflect an unresolved V gene, and why the rest are absent is not known. V, J and clone size reflect that table, while D and trimming were determined from the DNA. In this sample the table shows 390,000 or so clones, 70% to 90% of which occur a single time. Clones ranked in the top ten supply 1.4% of the sample.

The TCR was taken from a woman aged 30 to 39 with active or convalescent COVID-19. Material for sequencing was peripheral blood.

The nucleotides read TGTGCCAGCAGCTTAGCAGGGGACCACACTGAAGCTTTCTTT. This encodes CASSLAGDHTEAFF. The chain is made from TRBV5-6 and TRBJ1-1; TRBD1 is perhaps the D gene, given 6 matching bases. CDR1 is given as SGHDT and CDR2 as YYEEEE, both from the germline V gene. The CDR3 sequence holds 14 residues, the cysteine and phenylalanine included. Left in the record is the CDR3 DNA by itself, 42 bases read in frame from the first base. Between the V and J ends, shortened by 2 bases and 3 bases respectively, the junction contains 11 bases.